A selection of T cell receptor beta chains follows, all from one sample in a study of blood T cell repertoires in COVID-19. Measured with immunoSEQ multiplex PCR; TCRdb has only the in-frame clones, and not every one. This table holds approximately 260,000 clones, around 90% found once. The material sequenced was peripheral blood. Receptors originate from a woman aged 40 to 50 with acute or convalescent COVID-19. Both conserved end residues are part of each CDR3. The D gene is left open where the match is weak. Some rows have no size entry. The others give once, few or many, or a class for an expanded clone.

D	size	V	J	DNA	CDR3
TRBD1	-	TRBV19	TRBJ1-2	TGTGCCAGTAGAACTACCGGGACAGGAGCTAACTATGGCTACACCTTC	CASRTTGTGANYGYTF
-	-	TRBV2	TRBJ1-2	TGTGCCAGCAGTGAAGGTCTCGGGGGAGTAAACTATGGCTACACCTTC	CASSEGLGGVNYGYTF
-	-	TRBV9	TRBJ2-1	TGTGCCAGCAGCGTTATCGTGGCGGGGGAGCAGTTCTTC	CASSVIVAGEQFF
-	-	TRBV18	TRBJ1-3	TGTGCCAGCTCACCACCGTACGGAGGTCCAAGGTCTGGAAACACCATATATTTT	CASSPPYGGPRSGNTIYF
-	-	TRBV7-2	TRBJ2-1	TGTGCCAGCAGCTTAAGACAGATCTCCTACAATGAGCAGTTCTTC	CASSLRQISYNEQFF
TRBD2	-	TRBV11-1	TRBJ2-3	TGTGCCAGCAGCCCCCGGGGGGGCCTTGGCACAGATACGCAGTATTTT	CASSPRGGLGTDTQYF
-	-	TRBV6-6	TRBJ2-1	TGTGCCAGCAGTTACTCGCTGGGGGGCTACAATGAGCAGTTCTTC	CASSYSLGGYNEQFF
TRBD2	-	TRBV5-1	TRBJ2-1	TGCGCCAGCAGCTTGGATCCAGCGGGGGGATACAATGAGCAGTTCTTC	CASSLDPAGGYNEQFF
-	-	TRBV14	TRBJ2-6	TGTGCCAGCAGCCAAGATATCAACCCGTCTTGGAGCTCTGGGGCCAACGTCCTGACTTTC	CASSQDINPSWSSGANVLTF
TRBD1	-	TRBV9	TRBJ1-6	TGTGCCAGCAGCGACGGACAGGGATTAAATTCACCCCTCCACTTT	CASSDGQGLNSPLHF
TRBD1	-	TRBV9	TRBJ2-3	TGTGCCAGCAGCGTCCGGACAGGGGGCTTGACAGATACGCAGTATTTT	CASSVRTGGLTDTQYF
TRBD1	-	TRBV27	TRBJ2-1	TGTGCCAGCAGGCGCGGACAGGGCTATGAGCAGTTCTTC	CASRRGQGYEQFF
TRBD1	-	TRBV7-2	TRBJ2-1	TGTGCCAGCAGACAGGGGGGATACAATGAGCAGTTCTTC	CASRQGGYNEQFF
TRBD1	-	TRBV19	TRBJ1-5	TGTGCTTCACAGGGGCGCGAACTAGGGGCGAGCAATCAGCCCCAGCATTTT	CASQGRELGASNQPQHF
-	-	TRBV29-1	TRBJ1-1	TGCAGCCTCCATGGGGGGTTGAACACTGAAGCTTTCTTT	CSLHGGLNTEAFF
-	-	TRBV6-5	TRBJ1-2	TGTGCCAGCAAGAGGCCTCCTAACTATGGCTACACCTTC	CASKRPPNYGYTF
TRBD2	-	TRBV2	TRBJ2-1	TGTGCCAGCAGAGGTACTAGCGGAGTCATTAACGATGAGCAGTTCTTC	CASRGTSGVINDEQFF
TRBD1	-	TRBV2	TRBJ1-1	TGTGCCAGCAGTGGGACAGGCCAGGGAGAAGCTTTCTTT	CASSGTGQGEAFF
-	-	TRBV2	TRBJ1-2	TGTGCCAGCCTGATACGAGTTTTAGTGGGCTACACCTTC	CASLIRVLVGYTF
-	few	TRBV7-8	TRBJ1-2	TGTGCCAGCAGCTCTGGGACATCAGGCACTGGCTACACCTTC	CASSSGTSGTGYTF
-	-	TRBV19	TRBJ1-1	TGTGCCAGCGGCCGGGGACTGGTGAACACTGAAGCTTTCTTT	CASGRGLVNTEAFF
TRBD1	-	TRBV7-2	TRBJ2-5	TGTGCCAGCAGCAGGGACAGGGGGATCCAAGAGACCCAGTACTTC	CASSRDRGIQETQYF
-	-	TRBV19	TRBJ1-1	TGTGCCAGTAGTATACAGGGAAGCACTGAAGCTTTCTTT	CASSIQGSTEAFF
-	-	TRBV18	TRBJ1-2	TGTGCCAGCTCACCACCTTCGACACAGCCCTACTATGGCTACACCTTC	CASSPPSTQPYYGYTF
TRBD1	-	TRBV6-5	TRBJ1-1	TGTGCCAGCAGTTACGGTGGTGGGACAGTAAACACTGAAGCTTTCTTT	CASSYGGGTVNTEAFF
-	-	TRBV3-1/TRBV3-2	TRBJ1-5	TGTGCCAGCAGCCAAGCTGGACAGATTAATCAGCCCCAGCATTTT	CASSQAGQINQPQHF
-	few	TRBV7-2	TRBJ1-2	TGTGCCAGCAGCATCGTTTCAGGATTTCACTATGGCTACACCTTC	CASSIVSGFHYGYTF
-	once	TRBV19	TRBJ1-2	TGTGCCAGTAGCCGGTCCCGCACCTATGGCTACACCTTC	CASSRSRTYGYTF
-	-	TRBV7-3	TRBJ1-1	TGTGCCAGCAGCTCACAGACAGGCTCGCGGGTAGCTTTCTTT	CASSSQTGSRVAFF
TRBD1	-	TRBV11-2	TRBJ1-2	TGTGCCAGCAGCCCGACAGGGGATTCGGTCCATGGCTACACCTTC	CASSPTGDSVHGYTF
-	-	TRBV18	TRBJ1-2	TGTGCCAGCTCACACAAGGACAGTCGTAACTATGGCTACACCTTC	CASSHKDSRNYGYTF
-	-	TRBV30	TRBJ1-3	TGTGCCTGGAGTGGCGAGGGTGGGTGGAGTGGAAACACCATATATTTT	CAWSGEGGWSGNTIYF
-	-	TRBV5-6	TRBJ2-1	TGTGCCAGCAGCTCCGGACTTGCCTCCTACAATGAGCAGTTCTTC	CASSSGLASYNEQFF
TRBD2	-	TRBV28	TRBJ2-5	TGTGCCAGCAGTCCGGGACTAGCCCAAGAGACCCAGTACTTC	CASSPGLAQETQYF
TRBD1	-	TRBV28	TRBJ1-6	TGTGCCAGCTACCGGGACAGAAATTCACCCCTCCACTTT	CASYRDRNSPLHF
-	-	TRBV7-2	TRBJ1-2	TGTGCCAGCAGCCCGGGGGGTTCTGGGGAGACTTATGGCTACACCTTC	CASSPGGSGETYGYTF
TRBD2	-	TRBV3-1/TRBV3-2	TRBJ2-3	TGTGCCAGCAGCCAAGAAGGACTAGCGGGGGGCCGAGGGGATACGCAGTATTTT	CASSQEGLAGGRGDTQYF
TRBD1	-	TRBV29-1	TRBJ1-5	TGCAGCGTTGCCAGGGGGAGCAATCAGCCCCAGCATTTT	CSVARGSNQPQHF
-	-	TRBV19	TRBJ1-4	TGTGCCAGTAGTATAGGACTCACGGCGAATGAAAAACTGTTTTTT	CASSIGLTANEKLFF
TRBD1	-	TRBV5-6	TRBJ1-1	TGTGCCAGCAGCCAAACAGGGGTTGGGGACACTGAAGCTTTCTTT	CASSQTGVGDTEAFF
-	-	TRBV5-1	TRBJ1-1	TGCGCCAGCAGCTTGGGGGGGCGAGTGCACATTGAAGCTTTCTTT	CASSLGGRVHIEAFF
TRBD1	-	TRBV28	TRBJ1-1	TGTGCCAGCAGTCCATCCAGGGGGCGGTCCGCTGAAGCTTTCTTT	CASSPSRGRSAEAFF